These T cell receptor beta chains were read from a single sample in a study of T-cell memory formation after mild COVID-19. TCRdb re-called the 5' RACE reads through MiXCR, storing one row per CDR3 protein. Of around 340,000 distinct CDR3 sequences in the sample, under 25% were seen once. The specimen sequenced was PBMCs or a T cell subset sorted from them (not recorded which). These receptors came from an adult woman who had mild COVID-19 (a few samples of this study predate the infection). Cell type and time point are not known. The CDR3 runs from the conserved cysteine through the conserved F or W. A D gene is named only where the DNA matches it firmly. Not all rows give a size; the values are once, few, many and, for expanded clones, a class.

TRBV9	.	TRBJ1-6	.	TGTGCCAGCAGCACAGCCCCCAGGGAAGATTCACCCCTCCACTTT	CASSTAPREDSPLHF
TRBV7-3	few	TRBJ2-1	.	TGTGCCAGCAGCTTGGATCGCGGGCACAATGAGCAGTTCTTC	CASSLDRGHNEQFF
TRBV6-5	.	TRBJ2-1	TRBD2	TGTGCCAGCAGTTATGGACTAGCGACCAACAATGAGCAGTTCTTC	CASSYGLATNNEQFF
TRBV27	.	TRBJ2-2	.	TGTGCCAGCAGTTTAATGGGGTCCGGGGAGCTGTTTTTT	CASSLMGSGELFF
TRBV6-2/TRBV6-3	.	TRBJ1-2	TRBD1	TGTGCCAGCAGTTACCGGGACAGGGAAGGCTACACCTTC	CASSYRDREGYTF
TRBV2	few	TRBJ2-3	TRBD2	TGTGCCAGCAGTGCCGTACCGGGACTAGCGGGGGTTAGCACAGATACGCAGTATTTT	CASSAVPGLAGVSTDTQYF
TRBV14	.	TRBJ1-2	TRBD1	TGTGCCAGCAGCCAAGCTATGCCGGGACAGGAGTTCTCCTATGGCTACACCTTC	CASSQAMPGQEFSYGYTF
TRBV5-4	few	TRBJ2-3	TRBD2	TGTGCCAGCAGTTTACTTGGACTAGCGGAAGATACGCAGTATTTT	CASSLLGLAEDTQYF
TRBV12-3/TRBV12-4	few	TRBJ1-2	.	TGTGCCAGCAGTCTTACAGGGTTCAATGGCTACACCTTC	CASSLTGFNGYTF
TRBV5-1	few	TRBJ2-7	.	TGCGCCAGCTCCGGCGGGGCTCAGCAGTACTTC	CASSGGAQQYF
TRBV7-6	few	TRBJ2-1	.	TGTGCCAGCAGTCCCGTAGGGACTCTTAACAATGAGCAGTTCTTC	CASSPVGTLNNEQFF
TRBV7-9	few	TRBJ1-1	.	TGTGCCAGCAGCTTATGGGGGGCGGGTGAGGACACTGAAGCTTTCTTT	CASSLWGAGEDTEAFF
TRBV4-1	many	TRBJ2-1	.	TGCGCCAGCAGCCAACTCATCGGGACTCTCAGCTCCTACAATGAGCAGTTCTTC	CASSQLIGTLSSYNEQFF
TRBV9	.	TRBJ2-3	TRBD1	TGTGCCAGCAGCGCAGGGACAGACGACACAGATACGCAGTATTTT	CASSAGTDDTDTQYF
TRBV5-4	.	TRBJ2-2	.	TGTGCCAGCAGAACTGACTCTGTGGTTGGCGGGGAGCTGTTTTTT	CASRTDSVVGGELFF
TRBV7-2	few	TRBJ2-1	.	TGTGCCAGCAGCTTAACTCCGGGACCAAACAATGAGCAGTTCTTC	CASSLTPGPNNEQFF
TRBV9	.	TRBJ1-1	.	TGTGCCAGCAGCCCTCGGTGGACGAACACTGAAGCTTTCTTT	CASSPRWTNTEAFF
TRBV11-2	few	TRBJ2-7	.	TGTGCCAGCAGCTTAGGGTCCGGGGTCACCTACGAGCAGTACTTC	CASSLGSGVTYEQYF
TRBV6-5	.	TRBJ1-2	.	TGTGCCAGCAGTTACGGGGACTCCCACTTCTATGGCTACACCTTC	CASSYGDSHFYGYTF
TRBV5-1	.	TRBJ1-4	TRBD1	TGCGCCAGCAGCCAAACAGGGGCCGAAGATGAAAAACTGTTTTTT	CASSQTGAEDEKLFF
TRBV27	few	TRBJ1-2	.	TGTGCCAGCAGGGCGGGTGATGGCTACACCTTC	CASRAGDGYTF
TRBV3-1	.	TRBJ2-1	TRBD2	TGTGCCAGCAGCCGCGGGGGGCGGGGCTCCTACAATGAGCAGTTCTTC	CASSRGGRGSYNEQFF
TRBV5-1	few	TRBJ1-1	TRBD1	TGCGCCAGCAGCTTGGCCCGGGCAGGGGGAGTCACTGAAGCTTTCTTT	CASSLARAGGVTEAFF
TRBV6-2/TRBV6-3	few	TRBJ2-3	TRBD2	TGTGCCAGCAGCCCCATATTTGGACTAGCGGGACATCTCACAGATACGCAGTATTTT	CASSPIFGLAGHLTDTQYF
TRBV19	.	TRBJ2-7	.	TGTGCCAGTAGTATGCGGGATGGTGCGTTGGAGCAGTACTTC	CASSMRDGALEQYF
TRBV15	.	TRBJ2-7	TRBD2	TGTGCCACCCGTAGGGCTAGCGGGAGTGTAGCGCAGTACTTC	CATRRASGSVAQYF
TRBV11-3	few	TRBJ2-7	TRBD1	TGTGCCAGCAGCTCGGGACAGCCCTCCTACGAGCAGTACTTC	CASSSGQPSYEQYF
TRBV7-8	few	TRBJ2-7	.	TGTGCCAGCACCTTGGGGCGCCCCTACGAGCAGTACTTC	CASTLGRPYEQYF
TRBV18	.	TRBJ2-1	TRBD2	TGTGCCAGCTCACCTCTGGGAGGGGACAATGAGCAGTTCTTC	CASSPLGGDNEQFF